Listed below are T cell receptor beta chains from one sample, sequenced in a study of cytomegalovirus exposure and HLA in healthy donors. Sequencing was performed with immunoSEQ multiplex PCR; in TCRdb, only in-frame clones are kept and a portion is missing. The sample shows approximately 210,000 clones, more than 75% of them seen only once. Sample: PBMCs. These receptors came from a middle-aged man in good health and CMV-seropositive. Each CDR3 is given with its conserved first and last residue. The D gene is left open where the match is weak. Clone sizes are given selectively: once, few, many, or a class where the clone is expanded.

CDR3 length: 15
clone size: -
D gene: -
J gene: TRBJ1-1
V gene: TRBV27
CDR3 protein: CASSPLEERSTEAFF
CDR3 DNA: TGTGCCAGCAGTCCCCTAGAGGAGCGGAGCACTGAAGCTTTCTTT

CDR3 length: 15
clone size: -
D gene: TRBD2
J gene: TRBJ2-5
V gene: TRBV2
CDR3 protein: CASRGLAGGRETQYF
CDR3 DNA: TGTGCCAGCAGGGGACTAGCGGGAGGGCGCGAGACCCAGTACTTC

CDR3 length: 18
clone size: -
D gene: -
J gene: TRBJ1-3
V gene: TRBV9
CDR3 protein: CASSPQVGATVSGNTIYF
CDR3 DNA: TGTGCCAGCAGCCCCCAGGTGGGGGCCACCGTCTCTGGAAACACCATATATTTT

CDR3 length: 15
clone size: -
D gene: TRBD1
J gene: TRBJ2-5
V gene: TRBV7-9
CDR3 protein: CASSLKGQVRETQYF
CDR3 DNA: TGTGCCAGCAGCTTAAAAGGACAGGTTAGGGAGACCCAGTACTTC

CDR3 length: 16
clone size: few
D gene: TRBD2
J gene: TRBJ2-1
V gene: TRBV5-1
CDR3 protein: CASSPGARGRMNEQFF
CDR3 DNA: TGCGCCAGCAGCCCGGGAGCTCGCGGGAGGATGAATGAGCAGTTCTTC

CDR3 length: 15
clone size: -
D gene: TRBD2
J gene: TRBJ2-5
V gene: TRBV9
CDR3 protein: CASSVASGRQETQYF
CDR3 DNA: TGTGCCAGCAGCGTTGCCAGCGGGAGACAAGAGACCCAGTACTTC

CDR3 length: 13
clone size: -
D gene: -
J gene: TRBJ1-1
V gene: TRBV27
CDR3 protein: CASSLGGHTEAFF
CDR3 DNA: TGTGCCAGCAGCCTGGGGGGACACACTGAAGCTTTCTTT

CDR3 length: 20
clone size: -
D gene: -
J gene: TRBJ1-5
V gene: TRBV7-8
CDR3 protein: CASSPPPPKEIGSSNQPQHF
CDR3 DNA: TGTGCCAGCAGTCCGCCCCCTCCCAAGGAAATTGGGAGTAGCAATCAGCCCCAGCATTTT

CDR3 length: 16
clone size: once
D gene: TRBD2
J gene: TRBJ2-7
V gene: TRBV30
CDR3 protein: CAWSVHRSGVPYEQYF
CDR3 DNA: TGTGCCTGGAGTGTACATAGGAGCGGGGTACCTTACGAGCAGTACTTC

CDR3 length: 15
clone size: -
D gene: TRBD1
J gene: TRBJ1-2
V gene: TRBV6-1
CDR3 protein: CASSGMNRGRGGYTF
CDR3 DNA: TGTGCCAGCAGTGGAATGAACAGGGGGCGCGGAGGCTACACCTTC

CDR3 length: 11
clone size: -
D gene: -
J gene: TRBJ1-4
V gene: TRBV9
CDR3 protein: CASSAGGELFF
CDR3 DNA: TGTGCCAGCAGCGCCGGCGGGGAACTGTTTTTT

CDR3 length: 14
clone size: -
D gene: -
J gene: TRBJ1-3
V gene: TRBV5-8
CDR3 protein: CASEPGISGNTIYF
CDR3 DNA: TGTGCCAGCGAGCCAGGGATCTCTGGAAACACCATATATTTT

CDR3 length: 14
clone size: -
D gene: -
J gene: TRBJ2-7
V gene: TRBV27
CDR3 protein: CASSYSGLTLEQYF
CDR3 DNA: TGTGCCAGCAGTTATTCAGGACTCACTTTGGAGCAGTACTTC

CDR3 length: 13
clone size: once
D gene: -
J gene: TRBJ2-7
V gene: TRBV5-8
CDR3 protein: CASSLGHSYEQYF
CDR3 DNA: TGTGCCAGCAGCCTGGGGCACTCCTACGAGCAGTACTTC

CDR3 length: 13
clone size: -
D gene: -
J gene: TRBJ1-1
V gene: TRBV19
CDR3 protein: CASSYSGDTEAFF
CDR3 DNA: TGTGCCAGTAGCTACTCCGGGGACACTGAAGCTTTCTTT

CDR3 length: 15
clone size: -
D gene: TRBD1
J gene: TRBJ2-3
V gene: TRBV27
CDR3 protein: CASTTSGTGEDTQYF
CDR3 DNA: TGTGCCAGCACGACTTCTGGGACAGGGGAAGATACGCAGTATTTT

CDR3 length: 15
clone size: -
D gene: TRBD1
J gene: TRBJ1-2
V gene: TRBV7-8
CDR3 protein: CASSPQGTGLYGYTF
CDR3 DNA: TGTGCCAGCAGCCCTCAAGGGACAGGCTTATATGGCTACACCTTC

CDR3 length: 17
clone size: -
D gene: -
J gene: TRBJ2-6
V gene: TRBV2
CDR3 protein: CASNIQGGFPGANVLTF
CDR3 DNA: TGTGCCAGCAATATACAGGGAGGGTTTCCTGGGGCCAACGTCCTGACTTTC

CDR3 length: 13
clone size: -
D gene: -
J gene: TRBJ1-5
V gene: TRBV4-1
CDR3 protein: CASSQDRIQPQHF
CDR3 DNA: TGCGCCAGCAGCCAAGATAGAATCCAGCCCCAGCATTTT

CDR3 length: 12
clone size: few
D gene: -
J gene: TRBJ1-2
V gene: TRBV19
CDR3 protein: CASSIEGYGYTF
CDR3 DNA: TGTGCCAGTAGTATCGAGGGTTATGGCTACACCTTC

CDR3 length: 14
clone size: -
D gene: TRBD1
J gene: TRBJ1-2
V gene: TRBV6-5
CDR3 protein: CASSYRDRGFGYTF
CDR3 DNA: TGTGCCAGCAGTTACCGAGACAGGGGCTTTGGCTACACCTTC

CDR3 length: 15
clone size: -
D gene: TRBD1
J gene: TRBJ2-4
V gene: TRBV9
CDR3 protein: CASSVEGATYNIQYF
CDR3 DNA: TGTGCCAGCAGCGTAGAGGGGGCCACTTACAACATTCAGTACTTC

CDR3 length: 16
clone size: -
D gene: TRBD1
J gene: TRBJ2-2
V gene: TRBV7-9
CDR3 protein: CASTPLQGIFAGELFF
CDR3 DNA: TGTGCCAGCACCCCCCTACAGGGGATATTTGCCGGGGAGCTGTTTTTT

CDR3 length: 16
clone size: -
D gene: TRBD2
J gene: TRBJ2-5
V gene: TRBV9
CDR3 protein: CASSVGTRETQETQYF
CDR3 DNA: TGTGCCAGCAGCGTGGGGACTAGGGAAACTCAAGAGACCCAGTACTTC

CDR3 length: 13
clone size: once
D gene: TRBD2
J gene: TRBJ2-1
V gene: TRBV18
CDR3 protein: CASSERGDYEQFF
CDR3 DNA: TGTGCCAGCTCGGAGCGGGGAGACTATGAGCAGTTCTTC